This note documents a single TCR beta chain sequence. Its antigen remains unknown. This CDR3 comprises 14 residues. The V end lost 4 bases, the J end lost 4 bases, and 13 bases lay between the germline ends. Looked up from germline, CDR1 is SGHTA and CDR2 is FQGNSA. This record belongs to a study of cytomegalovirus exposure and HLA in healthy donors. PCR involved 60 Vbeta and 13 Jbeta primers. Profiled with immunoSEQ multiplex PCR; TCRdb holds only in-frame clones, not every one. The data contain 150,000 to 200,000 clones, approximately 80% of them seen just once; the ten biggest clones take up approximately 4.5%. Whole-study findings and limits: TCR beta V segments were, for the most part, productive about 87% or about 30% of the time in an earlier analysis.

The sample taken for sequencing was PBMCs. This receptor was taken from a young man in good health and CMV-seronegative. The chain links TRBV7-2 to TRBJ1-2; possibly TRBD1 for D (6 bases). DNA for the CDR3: TGTGCCAGCAGCTCCCCAGGGGATCCCTATGGCTACACCTTC. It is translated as CASSSPGDPYGYTF.